This passage covers 32 T cell receptor beta chains from one sample sequenced in a study of tissue T cells after allogeneic stem cell transplantation. This research-autopsy study prospectively enrolled adult allogeneic hematopoietic cell transplant recipients with steroid-refractory graft-versus-host disease. Some clones are missing from TCRdb's copy, which holds only in-frame ones; the method was immunoSEQ multiplex PCR. The profile covers some 2,000 clones, with 55% to 65% appearing a single time and roughly 15% taken by the ten largest. The sample consisted of transverse colon tissue, taken at autopsy. The receptors were gathered from a male patient at least 60 years old with steroid-refractory graft-versus-host disease after an allogeneic stem cell transplant. Some T cells may be graft donor cells.

Here the CDR3 DNA reads TGTGCCAGCAGTTTTACCCCCAGGATGAGCAATCAGCCCCAGCATTTT. Translation gives CASSFTPRMSNQPQHF. The chain employs TRBV6-2 or TRBV6-3 and TRBJ1-5; D unclear. From germline, CDR1 is MNHEY and CDR2 SVGEGT. This CDR3 contains 16 residues. Trimming stripped 4 bases from V and 1 base from J, with 14 bases between.

J is TRBJ2-3 and V is TRBV5-1; 10 bases agree with TRBD1. V trimming: 0 bases; J trimming: 4 bases; junction bases outside the gene matches: 8. CDR3 length: 17 amino acids. CDR1 SGHRS and CDR2 YFSETQ come from the germline V gene. Here the CDR3 reads CASSLAPGQGRSDTQYF. CDR3 coding DNA: TGCGCCAGCAGCTTGGCCCCGGGACAGGGGCGGTCAGATACGCAGTATTTT.

The V and J genes are TRBV12-3 or TRBV12-4 and TRBJ1-5; tentatively, D is TRBD1 (6 bases). There are 11 residues in the CDR3. The germline V and J ends were trimmed by 3 bases and 15 bases, with 12 bases remaining between them. DNA of the CDR3: TGTGCCAGCAGTTTGGGCAGGGGCTTGCATTTT. Protein: CASSLGRGLHF.

The chain carries TRBV10-3 and TRBJ1-1; 12 bases map to TRBD1. Germline V gives CDR1 ENHRY, CDR2 SYGVKD. The CDR3 is 14 residues long. Trimming at V came to 8 bases and at J to 6 bases, leaving 7 bases not matched to a gene. DNA of the CDR3: TGTGCCATCGGGGGACAGGGGGCTGTCTCTGAAGCTTTCTTT. Translated: CAIGGQGAVSEAFF.

As for this clone: Distinct nucleotide sequences in the sample also encode this CDR3. The chain couples TRBV7-9 to TRBJ2-5; no clear D. The CDR3 contains 11 residues. Per the germline V gene, CDR1 is SEHNR and CDR2 is FQNEAQ (reference sequence). The V and J ends lost 4 bases and 1 base respectively, with 1 base between them. The CDR3 protein is CASSSQETQYF. The CDR3 region has the DNA TGTGCCAGCAGCTCCCAAGAGACCCAGTACTTC.

The chain recombines TRBV14 with TRBJ1-6, with D perhaps TRBD1 (6 bases). Between the trimmed V and J ends, which lost 4 bases and 7 bases, there was a span of 14 bases. This CDR3 is 15 amino acids long. CDR1 is SGHDN, CDR2 FVKESK, per germline. The CDR3 region is CASSLSLGGNSPLHF. In DNA form, the CDR3 reads TGTGCCAGCAGCCTCTCTTTAGGGGGAAATTCACCCCTCCACTTT. The variable domain in full, with the rest retrieved from reference TRBV14 and TRBJ1-6, is EAGVTQFPSHSVIEKGQTVTLRCDPISGHDNLYWYRRVMGKEIKFLLHFVKESKQDESGMPNNRFLAERTGGTYSTLKVQPAELEDSGVYFCASSLSLGGNSPLHFGNGTRLTVT.

This clone was recorded a few times. The V call is TRBV4-1, the J call TRBJ2-1; 11 bases map to TRBD2. CDR1 MGHRA and CDR2 YSYEKL come from the germline V gene. The V segment lost 0 bases and the J segment 9 bases; nucleotides outside the gene matches: 10. The CDR3 length is 17 residues. In DNA form, the CDR3 reads TGCGCCAGCAGCCAAGATAGGGTAGCGGGGGGGCCTTCTGAGCAGTTCTTC. Translating it yields CASSQDRVAGGPSEQFF.

This sequence joins TRBV6-2 or TRBV6-3 and TRBJ1-1, with D possibly matching TRBD1 (6 bases). V gave up 5 bases and J gave up 6 bases, with 13 bases separating them. The length of the CDR3 is 13 residues. The germline CDR1 and CDR2 sequences are MNHEY and SVGEGT. CDR3 sequence reads: CASSGRTEAEAFF. CDR3 in DNA: TGTGCCAGCAGTGGAAGGACAGAAGCTGAAGCTTTCTTT.

The chain has TRBV5-1 and TRBJ2-3, with a weak D call TRBD2 (7 bases). The ends were cut back, 4 bases at V and 2 bases at J, with 8 bases in the middle. This CDR3 has 13 amino acids. CDR1 and CDR2 (germline): SGHRS, YFSETQ. The CDR3, as DNA: TGCGCCAGCAGCCGGGGGGCCACAGATACGCAGTATTTT. Amino acid sequence: CASSRGATDTQYF.

The J gene is TRBJ1-5, the V gene TRBV10-3, with a possible D match to TRBD1 (6 bases). The V and J ends lost 10 bases and 7 bases respectively, with 20 bases between them. The CDR3 runs 14 residues. From germline, CDR1 is ENHRY and CDR2 SYGVKD. The CDR3 spells CATADQGQGQPQHF. The CDR3 DNA sequence: TGTGCCACCGCTGATCAGGGGCAAGGGCAGCCCCAGCATTTT.

This clone has only one observation. This rearrangement joins TRBV5-1 to TRBJ2-7; D tentatively fits TRBD1 or TRBD2 (6 bases each). The CDR3 runs 14 residues. The germline CDR1 and CDR2 sequences are SGHRS and YFSETQ. The V end lost 2 bases, the J end lost 4 bases, and 13 bases lay between the germline ends. The DNA for the CDR3 is TGCGCCAGCAGCTTCTCGGGGGCCCCGTACGAGCAGTACTTC. It specifies CASSFSGAPYEQYF.

This clone was seen a few times. The chain employs TRBV12-3 or TRBV12-4 and TRBJ1-5, with D hard to call. This CDR3 comprises 13 residues. Trimming removed 0 bases at V and 0 bases at J, with 0 bases between. The CDR3 sequence: CASSLASNQPQHF. CDR3 coding DNA: TGTGCCAGCAGTTTAGCTAGCAATCAGCCCCAGCATTTT.

V is TRBV27 and J is TRBJ2-2; D is unclear. The germline CDR1 and CDR2 sequences are MNHEY and SMNVEV (reference sequence). This CDR3 spans 13 amino acids. V lost 5 bases, J lost 0 bases, and 4 bases lay in between. CDR3 amino acids: CASSHANTGELFF. The CDR3 DNA reads as TGTGCCAGCAGTCATGCGAACACCGGGGAGCTGTTTTTT.

DNA for the CDR3: TGTGCCAGCAGCCCCTTTAGGGAGCAGTTCTTC. It codes for CASSPFREQFF. This rearrangement joins TRBV14 to TRBJ2-1, with D uncertain. V dropped 4 bases and J dropped 10 bases, with 8 bases sitting between them. Germline V lookup: CDR1 SGHDN, CDR2 FVKESK. The CDR3 runs to 11 residues.

This clone has just a few counts. One end of the junction varies from germline; a read error may be responsible. The V call is TRBV7-9, the J call TRBJ1-4; a weak D match, TRBD1 (6 bases). Germline CDR1 is SEHNR and CDR2 is FQNEAQ (reference sequence). There are 12 residues in the CDR3. DNA for the CDR3: TGTGCCAGCAGCAACAATCTACAGGGAAGGGTTTTT. This translates into CASSNNLQGRVF.

The chain recombines TRBV4-2 with TRBJ2-3; D unresolved. Trimming cost V 1 base and J 9 bases, with 11 bases left between them. CDR3 length: 13 residues. CDR1 LGHNA and CDR2 YNFKEQ come from the germline V gene. Here the CDR3 reads CASSQVMETTQYF. As DNA, the CDR3 is TGTGCCAGCAGCCAAGTCATGGAAACAACGCAGTATTTT.

Judged by abundance, this clone is large (0.1 to 1%). The genes are TRBV15 and TRBJ2-1, with D possibly being TRBD1 (5 bases). Trimming took off 5 bases at V and 6 bases at J, with 17 bases between the two ends. CDR3 length equals 15 residues. The germline CDR1 and CDR2 sequences are LNHNV and YYDKDF (reference sequence). The CDR3 spells CATSSPGAGRNEQFF. The CDR3 DNA follows: TGTGCCACCAGCTCTCCTGGGGCAGGGCGCAATGAGCAGTTCTTC.

The CDR3 loop reads CASSFLAGSNEQFF. Here the CDR3 DNA reads TGTGCCAGCAGCTTCTTAGCGGGAAGCAATGAGCAGTTCTTC. The chain combines TRBV3-1 (or the pseudogene TRBV3-2) with TRBJ2-1; 8 bases align to TRBD2. V was clipped by 5 bases and J by 6 bases; unmatched bases: 6. CDR3 length equals 14 residues. Per the germline V gene, CDR1 is LGHDT and CDR2 is YNNKEL (reference sequence).

The CDR3 nucleotides read TGCGCCAGCAGCCAAGGAGTTAATCGTAACTACGAGCAGTACTTC. Amino acid sequence: CASSQGVNRNYEQYF. The chain joins TRBV4-3 to TRBJ2-7; D is unclear. Trimming took 1 base from V and 3 from J, leaving 13 bases between them. The germline gives CDR1 LGHNA, CDR2 YSLEER. The CDR3 is made up of 15 amino acids.

This clone was picked up one time. The chain has TRBV25-1 and TRBJ2-5, with D maybe TRBD2 (7 bases). This CDR3 has 15 residues. Germline CDR1 and CDR2: MGHDK and SYGVNS. V was shortened by 7 bases and J by 5 bases, with 20 bases between the two germline ends. CDR3 sequence (DNA): TGTGCCAGCACCCCCCTTGGGGGGGGGCATGAGACCCAGTACTTC. As protein: CASTPLGGGHETQYF. The full variable domain, with the rest looked up from reference TRBV25-1 and TRBJ2-5, is EADIYQTPRYLVIGTGKKITLECSQTMGHDKMYWYQQDPGMELHLIHYSYGVNSTEKGDLSSESTVSRIRTEHFPLTLESARPSHTSQYLCASTPLGGGHETQYFGPGTRLLVL.

The CDR3 DNA reads as TGTGCTAGTGGTTTGGCCAACACTGAAGCTTTCTTT. Its protein product is CASGLANTEAFF. The chain is built from TRBV12-5 and TRBJ1-1; D gene uncertain. Trimming removed 1 base at V and 2 bases at J, with 2 bases between. The CDR3 sequence is 12 residues long. Germline loops: CDR1 LGHNT, CDR2 FRNRAP.

This rearrangement joins TRBV7-6 to TRBJ2-7; 7 nucleotides line up with TRBD2. CDR1 and CDR2 (germline): SGHVS, FNYEAQ. With 0 bases clipped from V and 0 bases from J, the junction kept 8 bases outside the gene matches. This CDR3 has 17 residues. The CDR3 sequence is CASSLAGGAGYSYEQYF. CDR3 coding DNA: TGTGCCAGCAGCTTAGCAGGAGGAGCGGGGTACTCCTACGAGCAGTACTTC.

V gene TRBV3-1 (or the pseudogene TRBV3-2) combines with J gene TRBJ1-1, with unresolved D. Germline CDR1 and CDR2: LGHDT and YNNKEL (reference sequence). Trimming shortened V by 0 bases and J by 1 base, and 12 bases separated the two germline ends. The CDR3 covers 16 residues. DNA for the CDR3: TGTGCCAGCAGCCAAGACCGGAGACATTGGAACACTGAAGCTTTCTTT. As protein: CASSQDRRHWNTEAFF.

The chain links TRBV7-8 to TRBJ1-3; D gene unclear. The CDR3 loop spans 13 amino acids. V was cut by 0 bases and J by 4 bases, with 4 bases left in between. Germline V lookup: CDR1 SGHVS, CDR2 FQNEAQ. The CDR3 is CASSLALGNTIYF. The CDR3 DNA follows: TGTGCCAGCAGCTTAGCGCTCGGAAACACCATATATTTT.

The chain is built from TRBV6-2 or TRBV6-3 and TRBJ2-3, with 7 bases aligning to TRBD2. Germline V gene lookup returns CDR1 MNHEY and CDR2 SVGEGT. The CDR3 consists of 13 residues. V was pared by 4 bases and J by 9 bases, with 7 bases of the junction left unmatched. The CDR3 DNA sequence: TGTGCCAGCAGTTCCTCGACCGGGGGGACGCAGTATTTT. This codes for CASSSSTGGTQYF.

V is TRBV5-6 and J is TRBJ2-2; no firm D call. CDR3 length: 12 amino acids. Germline values: CDR1 SGHDT, CDR2 YYEEEE. V dropped 2 bases and J dropped 8 bases, with 7 bases sitting between them. The CDR3 nucleotides are TGTGCCAGCAGCTTTCCAACGGGGGAGCTGTTTTTT. This sequence encodes CASSFPTGELFF.

The rearrangement uses TRBV13 and TRBJ1-4, with 9 bases aligning to TRBD1. The CDR3 has 13 amino acids. Germline V CDR1 and CDR2: PRHDT, FYEKMQ (reference sequence). V lost 10 bases to trimming and J lost 8 bases; unmatched junction nucleotides: 8. CDR3 sequence: CATTTGGREKLFF. The CDR3 DNA is TGTGCCACCACGACAGGGGGAAGGGAAAAACTGTTTTTT.

V is TRBV7-9 and J is TRBJ2-3, with D uncertain. Deletions cut 2 bases from V and 4 bases from J, with 4 bases between. The CDR3 covers 12 residues. Germline V gene sequence: CDR1 SEHNR, CDR2 FQNEAQ (reference sequence). CDR3 DNA: TGTGCCAGCAGCTTAACGGCAGATACGCAGTATTTT. This gives the protein CASSLTADTQYF. Together with reference TRBV7-9 and TRBJ2-3, the CDR3 gives the full variable domain: DTGVSQNPRHKITKRGQNVTFRCDPISEHNRLYWYRQTLGQGPEFLTYFQNEAQLEKSRLLSDRFSAERPKGSFSTLEIQRTEQGDSAMYLCASSLTADTQYFGPGTRLTVL.

V gene TRBV7-3 combines with J gene TRBJ1-1; the D gene is possibly TRBD1 (6 bases). Deletions cut 7 bases from V and 11 bases from J, with 20 bases between. Looked up from germline, CDR1 is SGHTA and CDR2 is FQGTGA. This CDR3 comprises 13 residues. DNA of the CDR3: TGTGCCAGCATCCCGATCCGGGGACATGGGGCTTTCTTT. Its translation is CASIPIRGHGAFF.

The chain has TRBV4-2 and TRBJ2-2; 7 positions agree with TRBD2. With 4 bases clipped from V and 6 bases from J, the junction kept 5 bases outside the gene matches. Germline loops: CDR1 LGHNA, CDR2 YNFKEQ. The CDR3 has 14 residues. CDR3: CASSPGLVAGELFF. DNA of the CDR3: TGTGCCAGCAGCCCAGGACTAGTAGCCGGGGAGCTGTTTTTT.

The CDR3: CATSDRPNQPQHF. CDR3 nucleotide sequence: TGTGCCACCTCGGACAGGCCGAATCAGCCCCAGCATTTT. This chain connects TRBV18 to TRBJ1-5, with TRBD1 matching over 7 bases. CDR1 is KGHSH and CDR2 is LQKENI in the germline V gene. The CDR3 is 13 residues long. The V and J ends lost 10 bases and 4 bases, in that order; junction bases with no gene match: 7.

J is TRBJ2-7 and V is TRBV9; a possible D gene is TRBD2 (5 bases). Germline V lookup: CDR1 SGDLS, CDR2 YYNGEE. The CDR3 totals 15 residues. V lost 0 bases and J lost 0, with 10 bases in between. The CDR3 here is CASSVAGRSSYEQYF. Written as DNA, the CDR3 is TGTGCCAGCAGCGTAGCGGGGAGAAGCTCCTACGAGCAGTACTTC. The entire variable domain, with the rest obtained from reference TRBV9 and TRBJ2-7, is as follows: DSGVTQTPKHLITATGQRVTLRCSPRSGDLSVYWYQQSLDQGLQFLIQYYNGEERAKGNILERFSAQQFPDLHSELNLSSLELGDSALYFCASSVAGRSSYEQYFGPGTRLTVT.